The next 24 T cell receptor beta chains were all read from a single sample in a study of T cell repertoires in ileal Crohn's disease. Regarding time point: neoterminal ileum biopsy at postoperative endoscopy, about 6 months after surgery. Clones were sequenced by immunoSEQ multiplex PCR, and TCRdb holds only the in-frame ones, with some missing. The data hold 10,000 to 15,000 clones, with roughly 80% observed a single time. Sequencing was done on a sample of ileal tissue. These TCRs come from an adult with Crohn's disease.

The chain recombines TRBV18 with TRBJ1-1; 7 nucleotides match TRBD1. The CDR3 loop spans 14 amino acids. V trimming: 4 bases; J trimming: 4 bases; junction bases outside the gene matches: 6. Germline V gene data show CDR1 as KGHSH and CDR2 as LQKENI. CDR3 bases: TGTGCCAGCTCACAACCAGGGGGTCGCACTGAAGCTTTCTTT. Its translation is CASSQPGGRTEAFF. Full variable domain (remainder filled in from reference TRBV18 and TRBJ1-1): NAGVMQNPRHLVRRRGQEARLRCSPMKGHSHVYWYRQLPEEGLKFMVYLQKENIIDESGMPKERFSAEFPKEGPSILRIQQVVRGDSAAYFCASSQPGGRTEAFFGQGTRLTVV.

This clone was found a few times. The CDR3 sequence is CASSEAPGPTNEKLFF. CDR3 nucleotide sequence: TGTGCCAGCAGTGAAGCCCCAGGGCCAACTAATGAAAAACTGTTTTTT. The chain is built from TRBV6-1 and TRBJ1-4; D is perhaps TRBD1 (5 bases). The germline V gene encodes CDR1 MNHNS and CDR2 SASEGT. Between the trimmed V and J ends, which lost 0 bases and 0 bases, there was a span of 8 bases. This CDR3 has 16 amino acids.

This sequence joins TRBV5-6 and TRBJ2-1; possible D gene TRBD1, 5 bases. CDR3 size: 15 residues. V lost 3 bases to trimming and J lost 0 bases, with 10 bases between them. Germline V gene sequence: CDR1 SGHDT, CDR2 YYEEEE. CDR3 nucleotide sequence: TGTGCCAGCAGCTCGACAGACTTCTCCTACAATGAGCAGTTCTTC. The encoded protein is CASSSTDFSYNEQFF. The variable domain in full, completed from reference TRBV5-6 and TRBJ2-1, reads DAGVTQSPTHLIKTRGQQVTLRCSPKSGHDTVSWYQQALGQGPQFIFQYYEEEERQRGNFPDRFSGHQFPNYSSELNVNALLLGDSALYLCASSSTDFSYNEQFFGPGTRLTVL.

This chain links TRBV6-4 with TRBJ2-5, with TRBD1 matching over 9 bases. The J call is uncertain, as TRBJ2-7 better fits the DNA end. The CDR3 runs to 16 residues. Germline CDR1 is MRHNA and CDR2 is SNTAGT. CDR3 in DNA: TGTGCCAATGGTGGTGAAACGGGACAGGGTGGCAACGAGCAGTACTTC. Its translation: CANGGETGQGGNEQYF.

The V gene is TRBV6-5, the J gene TRBJ1-2, with TRBD1 as a possible D gene (6 bases). V dropped 5 bases and J dropped 8 bases, with 18 bases sitting between them. The germline CDR1 and CDR2 sequences are MNHEY and SVGAGI. This CDR3 is built from 14 residues. DNA of the CDR3: TGTGCCAGCAGTCGAACGGGACAAGATAGAGGCTACACCTTC. This sequence encodes CASSRTGQDRGYTF.

The chain joins TRBV7-9 to TRBJ1-6; D gene uncertain. V was clipped by 5 bases and J by 12 bases, with 8 bases between them. The CDR3 consists of 11 residues. Germline CDR1 and CDR2: SEHNR and FQNEAQ (reference sequence). The DNA for the CDR3 is TGTGCCAGCAGCGCGAGAGGACCCCTCCACTTT. This sequence encodes CASSARGPLHF.

The CDR3 spells CAWNNPGTGGLAYNSPLHF. The CDR3 region has the DNA TGTGCCTGGAATAATCCCGGGACAGGGGGGTTAGCATATAATTCACCCCTCCACTTT. The genes are TRBV30 and TRBJ1-6, with 11 bases that match TRBD1. CDR3 length: 19 residues. V lost 4 bases and J lost 4; bases outside the gene matches: 15. The germline V gene has CDR1 GTSNPN and CDR2 SVGIG (reference sequence).

The chain has TRBV19 and TRBJ2-3; D gene unclear. The CDR3 loop spans 13 amino acids. Germline assignment: CDR1 LNHDA and CDR2 SQIVND (reference sequence). The V end was cut by 5 bases, the J end by 2 bases, with 8 bases between. The CDR3 DNA sequence: TGTGCCAGTAGTTACACGATCACAGATACGCAGTATTTT. It yields the protein CASSYTITDTQYF.

The V call is TRBV28, the J call TRBJ1-5; TRBD1 aligns across 7 bases. The V gene end was trimmed by 4 bases and the J gene end by 7 bases; junction bases not matched to a gene: 7. Per the germline V gene, CDR1 is MDHEN and CDR2 is SYDVKM. The CDR3 runs to 14 residues. The CDR3 reads CASSSYRGNQPQHF. DNA of the CDR3: TGTGCCAGCAGTTCTTACAGGGGAAACCAGCCCCAGCATTTT.

This sequence joins TRBV19 and TRBJ2-7; a possible D gene is TRBD1 (5 bases). Trimming took off 0 bases at V and 2 bases at J, with 5 bases between the two ends. CDR1 LNHDA and CDR2 SQIVND come from the germline V gene (reference sequence). This CDR3 region has 13 residues. The CDR3 protein is CASSIEDTYEQYF. Here the CDR3 DNA reads TGTGCCAGTAGTATAGAGGACACCTACGAGCAGTACTTC. Based on the CDR3 plus reference TRBV19 and TRBJ2-7, the full variable domain is DGGITQSPKYLFRKEGQNVTLSCEQNLNHDAMYWYRQDPGQGLRLIYYSQIVNDFQKGDIAEGYSVSREKKESFPLTVTSAQKNPTAFYLCASSIEDTYEQYFGPGTRLTVT.

This rearrangement joins TRBV27 to TRBJ1-5; D uncertain. Trimming removed 2 bases from V and 4 bases from J, with 9 bases in between. This CDR3 comprises 14 residues. Germline CDR1 MNHEY, CDR2 SMNVEV (reference sequence). The CDR3 region is CASSLGRINQPQHF. CDR3 in DNA: TGTGCCAGCAGTTTAGGGCGTATAAATCAGCCCCAGCATTTT.

This clone was recorded once. The chain couples TRBV4-2 to TRBJ1-4; 11 bases align to TRBD1. Germline CDR1 reads LGHNA; CDR2 reads YNFKEQ. The CDR3 loop spans 16 amino acids. After removal of 4 bases from V and 1 base from J, the junction contained 2 bases not matched to a gene. The CDR3 sequence: CASSPGQGGTNEKLFF. The CDR3 nucleotides read TGTGCCAGCAGCCCGGGACAGGGGGGAACTAATGAAAAACTGTTTTTT.

The rearrangement links TRBV6-1 to TRBJ2-3, with D possibly matching TRBD2 (6 bases). The CDR3 is 15 residues long. V gave up 8 bases and J gave up 0 bases, with 15 bases separating them. Germline CDR1 and CDR2: MNHNS and SASEGT. CDR3 in amino acids: CASGRDFTSTDTQYF. The CDR3 DNA reads TGTGCCAGCGGGCGGGACTTTACTAGCACAGATACGCAGTATTTT.

The chain employs TRBV9 and TRBJ2-5; 15 bases line up with TRBD2. Germline values: CDR1 SGDLS, CDR2 YYNGEE. The J segment lost 4 bases and the V segment lost 0 bases, leaving 1 base of the junction unmatched. The length of the CDR3 is 16 residues. The chain's CDR3 is CASSVGTSGGGETQYF. CDR3 DNA: TGTGCCAGCAGCGTAGGGACTAGCGGGGGGGGAGAGACCCAGTACTTC.

The chain combines TRBV9 with TRBJ2-1; TRBD2 agrees at 12 bases. With 0 bases clipped from V and 9 bases from J, the junction kept 4 bases outside the gene matches. Germline loops: CDR1 SGDLS, CDR2 YYNGEE. CDR3 size: 15 residues. CDR3 coding DNA: TGTGCCAGCAGCGTAGCTAGCGGGGGGGCCGGTGAGCAGTTCTTC. Its protein product is CASSVASGGAGEQFF.

This chain connects TRBV9 to TRBJ2-3; 8 bases match TRBD2. Germline V gives CDR1 SGDLS, CDR2 YYNGEE. The CDR3 is 14 amino acids. The trim removed 0 bases at V and 5 bases at J, leaving 2 bases unmatched. The CDR3 here is CASSVATSGDTQYF. In DNA form, the CDR3 reads TGTGCCAGCAGCGTAGCCACTAGCGGAGATACGCAGTATTTT.

This clone was observed once. The chain carries TRBV6-5 and TRBJ2-7, with 7 bases lining up with TRBD2. Germline assignment: CDR1 MNHEY and CDR2 SVGAGI. With V trimmed by 6 bases and J by 9 bases, 11 bases remained unmatched. The CDR3 is 13 amino acids. The CDR3 DNA reads as TGTGCCAGCAGCGTAGGGTCCCCGGGAGGGCAGTACTTC. Translation: CASSVGSPGGQYF.

The V and J genes are TRBV6-6 and TRBJ2-1; D is undetermined. In germline, CDR1 is MNHNY, CDR2 SVGAGI (reference sequence). V lost 5 bases and J lost 5, with 4 bases in between. The CDR3 runs to 11 residues. CDR3 in amino acids: CASSQDNEQFF. The CDR3 nucleotides are TGTGCCAGCAGTCAGGACAATGAGCAGTTCTTC.

The chain is built from TRBV5-1 and TRBJ2-2; 7 bases are shared with TRBD1. The CDR3 contains 14 residues. The ends lost 3 bases at V and 5 bases at J; junction bases unmatched: 4. Germline V gives CDR1 SGHRS, CDR2 YFSETQ. The DNA of the CDR3 is TGCGCCAGCAGCTCCTACAGGGGAACCGGGGAGCTGTTTTTT. The encoded protein is CASSSYRGTGELFF.

The CDR3 nucleotides are TGTGCCAGCAGCCAGGGACAGCGCAATCAGCCCCAGCATTTT. Residues: CASSQGQRNQPQHF. The chain has TRBV7-8 and TRBJ1-5, with 7 positions matching TRBD1. The germline V gene has CDR1 SGHVS and CDR2 FQNEAQ. V was clipped by 5 bases and J by 2 bases; unmatched bases: 3. This CDR3 is 14 amino acids long.

This sequence joins TRBV7-3 and TRBJ1-6; D not certain. Trimming took 6 bases from V and 5 from J, leaving 11 bases between them. Germline V gene sequence: CDR1 SGHTA, CDR2 FQGTGA. The CDR3 is 14 residues long. The CDR3 DNA follows: TGTGCCAGCAGTACGGGGAATCATAATTCACCCCTCCACTTT. It codes for CASSTGNHNSPLHF.

This clone turned up a few times. The V and J genes are TRBV7-9 and TRBJ1-6; maybe TRBD1 (5 bases). The germline V gene has CDR1 SEHNR and CDR2 FQNEAQ (reference sequence). Trimming left V 5 bases short and J 6 bases short, with 14 bases between. This CDR3 contains 15 residues. CDR3 residues: CASSLHGGGNSPLHF. The CDR3 region has the DNA TGTGCCAGCAGCCTTCACGGGGGAGGTAATTCACCCCTCCACTTT.

This clone has only one observation. The chain is built from TRBV18 and TRBJ2-7; D possibly corresponds to TRBD1 (6 bases). The CDR3 contains 17 residues. Trimming pared 1 base from V and 0 bases from J, leaving 16 bases between. Germline V lookup: CDR1 KGHSH, CDR2 LQKENI. CDR3 DNA sequence: TGTGCCAGCTCACCACTTGGTCAGGGGCCTAGCTCCTACGAGCAGTACTTC. Residues: CASSPLGQGPSSYEQYF.

The chain carries TRBV7-3 and TRBJ2-2; the D is unclear. The V end was cut by 3 bases, the J end by 5 bases, with 13 bases between. CDR3 size: 15 residues. The germline CDR1 and CDR2 sequences are SGHTA and FQGTGA. The CDR3: CASSFDSISTGELFF. DNA for the CDR3: TGTGCCAGCAGCTTTGACTCTATTTCGACCGGGGAGCTGTTTTTT.